The source of this T cell receptor (beta chain) is a study of shared clonotypes between healthy human individuals. Concerning this clone: No antigen is known for it.

The study, taken as a whole, reports: A handful of donors held about 5% of naive CD4 clonotypes in common.

Subsets obtained from CD4+ cells comprised CD45RA+ naive and CD45RA-negative memory cells. The CDR3 totals 14 residues. Germline values: CDR1 KGHSH, CDR2 LQKENI. The ends were cut back, 5 bases at V and 1 base at J, with 11 bases in the middle. Here immunoSEQ multiplex PCR was the method, and the copy in TCRdb shows in-frame clones only, minus some. The repertoire holds 2.3 million or so clones, with more than 85% as singletons. The V call is TRBV18, the J call TRBJ1-1; possible D gene TRBD1, 6 bases. The sequenced sample consisted of naive CD4+ T cells from PBMCs. Subset meaning: CD45RA+ positively selected. This TCR was recovered from a man aged 18 to 29 in good health. Some clones in this sample may be carry-over from other donors' samples. CDR3 coding DNA: TGTGCCAGCTCAACCAGACAGGCGAACACTGAAGCTTTCTTT. Its protein is CASSTRQANTEAFF.